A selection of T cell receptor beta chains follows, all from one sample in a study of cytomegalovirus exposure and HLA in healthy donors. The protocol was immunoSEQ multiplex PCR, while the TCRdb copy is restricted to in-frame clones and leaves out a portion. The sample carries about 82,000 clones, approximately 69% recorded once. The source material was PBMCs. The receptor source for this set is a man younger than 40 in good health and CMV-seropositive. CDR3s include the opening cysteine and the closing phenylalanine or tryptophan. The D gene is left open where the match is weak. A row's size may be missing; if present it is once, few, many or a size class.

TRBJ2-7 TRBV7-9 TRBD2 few CASSLGGGRATYEQYF TGTGCCAGCAGCTTAGGGGGCGGGAGGGCCACCTACGAGCAGTACTTC
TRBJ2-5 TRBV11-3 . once CASSLEGAQGETQYF TGTGCCAGCAGCTTAGAAGGGGCGCAAGGAGAGACCCAGTACTTC
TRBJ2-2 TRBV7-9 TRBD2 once CASIYSGSDGELFF TGTGCCAGCATCTATAGCGGGAGCGACGGGGAGCTGTTTTTT
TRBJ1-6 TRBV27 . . CASSFAEDSPLHF TGTGCCAGCAGTTTCGCGGAGGACTCACCCCTCCACTTT
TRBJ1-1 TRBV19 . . CASSMSQGFITEAFF TGTGCCAGTAGTATGAGCCAGGGGTTTATCACTGAAGCTTTCTTT
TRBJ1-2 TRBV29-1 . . CSVEDPRGKRHGYTF TGCAGCGTTGAAGATCCTAGGGGTAAACGTCATGGCTACACCTTC
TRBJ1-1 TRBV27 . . CASSLGMHTEAFF TGTGCCAGCAGTTTGGGCATGCACACTGAAGCTTTCTTT
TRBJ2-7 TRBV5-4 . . CASSLAGQPYEQYF TGTGCCAGCAGCTTGGCAGGCCAGCCCTACGAGCAGTACTTC
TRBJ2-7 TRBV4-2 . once CASSQGRSGLTYEQYF TGTGCCAGCAGCCAAGGTCGGTCCGGTTTGACCTACGAGCAGTACTTC
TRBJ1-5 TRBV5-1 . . CASSLGEGRNQPQHF TGCGCCAGCAGCTTAGGGGAAGGGCGCAATCAGCCCCAGCATTTT
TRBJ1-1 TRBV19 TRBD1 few CASSPLAGTASF TGTGCCAGTAGTCCACTAGCCGGGACAGCATCATTT
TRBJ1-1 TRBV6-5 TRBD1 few CASSWTGGQDEAFF TGTGCCAGCAGTTGGACAGGGGGCCAGGATGAAGCTTTCTTT
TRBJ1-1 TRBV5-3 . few CARSPLVREGNTEAFF TGTGCCAGAAGCCCGCTGGTAAGGGAGGGGAACACTGAAGCTTTCTTT
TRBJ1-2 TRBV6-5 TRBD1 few CASRPDRAPYGYTF TGTGCCAGCAGACCGGACAGGGCTCCCTATGGCTACACCTTC
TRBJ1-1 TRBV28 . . CASTLGGWRNTEAFF TGTGCCAGCACCTTAGGAGGGTGGAGGAACACTGAAGCTTTCTTT
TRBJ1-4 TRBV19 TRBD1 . CASSRQGVRNEKLFF TGTGCCAGTAGTAGACAGGGAGTAAGAAATGAAAAACTGTTTTTT
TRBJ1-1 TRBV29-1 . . CSVVAGLGNTEAFF TGCAGCGTTGTAGCCGGCTTAGGGAACACTGAAGCTTTCTTT
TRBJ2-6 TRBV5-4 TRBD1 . CASSLGPGQGTSGANVLTF TGTGCCAGCAGCTTGGGACCGGGACAGGGAACTTCTGGGGCCAACGTCCTGACTTTC
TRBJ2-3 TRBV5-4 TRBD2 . CANSPGGFSSTDTQYF TGTGCCAACTCGCCGGGGGGGTTTTCTAGCACAGATACGCAGTATTTT
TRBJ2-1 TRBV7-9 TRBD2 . CASSPQREVYNEQFF TGTGCCAGCAGCCCCCAGCGGGAGGTCTACAATGAGCAGTTCTTC
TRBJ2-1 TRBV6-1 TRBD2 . CASSLSRGTYNEQFF TGTGCCAGCAGTTTGTCGCGGGGGACCTACAATGAGCAGTTCTTC
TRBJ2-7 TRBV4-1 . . CASSRQASSYEQYF TGCGCCAGCAGTCGACAGGCTTCCTCCTACGAGCAGTACTTC
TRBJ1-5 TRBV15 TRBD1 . CATSAWEDRGYQPQHF TGTGCCACCAGCGCATGGGAGGACAGGGGGTATCAGCCCCAGCATTTT
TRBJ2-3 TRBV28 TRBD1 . CASMTGGGQGTDTQYF TGTGCCAGCATGACGGGAGGAGGACAGGGGACAGATACGCAGTATTTT
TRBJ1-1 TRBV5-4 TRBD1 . CASSLGGGETEAFF TGTGCCAGCAGCTTGGGAGGGGGCGAAACTGAAGCTTTCTTT
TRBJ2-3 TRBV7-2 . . CASSLDYHTDTQYF TGTGCCAGCAGCCTGGACTACCACACAGATACGCAGTATTTT
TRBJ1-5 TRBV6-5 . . CASSYSYSNQPQHF TGTGCCAGCAGTTACAGCTATAGCAATCAGCCCCAGCATTTT
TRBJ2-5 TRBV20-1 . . CSANEKETQYF TGCAGTGCTAACGAGAAAGAGACCCAGTACTTC
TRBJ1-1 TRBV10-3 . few CAISETETGSEAFF TGTGCCATCAGTGAGACGGAGACGGGGTCTGAAGCTTTCTTT
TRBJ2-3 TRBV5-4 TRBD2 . CASSSGGRTDTQYF TGTGCCAGCAGCTCGGGGGGGCGCACAGATACGCAGTATTTT
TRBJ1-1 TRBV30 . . CAWSQGIQNPEAFF TGTGCCTGGAGTCAGGGGATACAGAACCCTGAAGCTTTCTTT
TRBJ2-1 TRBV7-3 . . CASSSTMASHNEQFF TGTGCCAGCAGCTCTACGATGGCTAGCCACAATGAGCAGTTCTTC
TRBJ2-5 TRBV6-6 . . CASTPVVQEGTQYF TGTGCCAGCACCCCCGTGGTACAGGAGGGGACCCAGTACTTC
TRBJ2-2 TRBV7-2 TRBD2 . CASSSRTSGYTGELFF TGTGCCAGCAGCTCGCGGACTAGCGGGTACACCGGGGAGCTGTTTTTT
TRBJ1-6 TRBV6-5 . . CASSGGGRDNSPLHF TGTGCCAGCAGCGGGGGGGGGAGGGATAATTCACCCCTCCACTTT
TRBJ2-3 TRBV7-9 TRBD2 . CASSLWEGIRTDTQYF TGTGCCAGCAGCTTGTGGGAGGGGATCCGCACAGATACGCAGTATTTT
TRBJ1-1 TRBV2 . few CASSPGMNTEAFF TGTGCCAGCAGCCCGGGGATGAACACTGAAGCTTTCTTT
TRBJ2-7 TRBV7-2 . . CASSFRDSDYEQYF TGTGCCAGCAGCTTCCGGGACTCGGACTACGAGCAGTACTTC
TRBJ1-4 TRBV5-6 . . CASSLDRGTATNEKLFF TGTGCCAGCAGCCTTGATAGGGGGACCGCGACTAATGAAAAACTGTTTTTT
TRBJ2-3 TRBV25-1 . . CASMRVAADTQYF TGTGCCAGCATGCGGGTGGCAGCAGATACGCAGTATTTT